Below, 9 T cell receptor beta chains from the same sample are listed, as sequenced in a study of blood T cells in healthy people across ages. For the second PCR, which ran for about 7 to 12 cycles, a sample-barcoded 5' primer and a J-beta primer mix were used. TCRdb analysed the 5' RACE reads with MiXCR anew, one entry per CDR3 protein. The sample records approximately 820,000 distinct CDR3 sequences, more than 40% being singletons. Sequencing was carried out using blood. Source of these receptors: a man aged 55 to 70 in good health.

This clonotype appeared a few times. This chain uses TRBV29-1 with TRBJ2-1; 12 nucleotides agree with TRBD1. The CDR3 spans 17 residues. J was trimmed by 8 bases and V by 2 bases; bases with no gene match: 13. CDR1 and CDR2 from the germline V gene are SQVTM and ANQGSEA. In DNA form, the CDR3 reads TGCAGCGTTGAAAGGGGGCTTAGGGACAGGGGGCGCGATGAGCAGTTCTTC. As protein: CSVERGLRDRGRDEQFF.

This clonotype was counted only a few times. This chain's CDR3 is CASSAAGTEIYEQYF. CDR3 sequence (DNA): TGTGCCAGCAGCGCCGCCGGGACAGAGATTTACGAGCAGTACTTC. The V gene is TRBV9, the J gene TRBJ2-7; the match to TRBD1 covers 7 bases. The CDR3 is made up of 15 amino acids. Looked up from germline, CDR1 is SGDLS and CDR2 is YYNGEE. V lost 3 bases and J lost 4; bases outside the gene matches: 10.

The chain has TRBV29-1 and TRBJ1-1; D ambiguous. Looked up from germline, CDR1 is SQVTM and CDR2 is ANQGSEA. Deletions cut 1 base from V and 0 bases from J, with 12 bases between. The CDR3 consists of 15 residues. CDR3 nucleotides: TGCAGCGTTGAAGTGCTAGGCGGGATGAACACTGAAGCTTTCTTT. The encoded protein is CSVEVLGGMNTEAFF.

The rearrangement joins TRBV6-2 or TRBV6-3 to TRBJ2-7; no reliable D call. The V gene lost 6 bases and the J gene lost 3 bases, with 12 bases spanning the gap. Per the germline V gene, CDR1 is MNHEY and CDR2 is SVGEGT. The CDR3 spans 13 residues. The CDR3 DNA follows: TGTGCCAGCAGCCTAACCGACATCTACGAGCAGTACTTC. Translation gives CASSLTDIYEQYF.

The chain joins TRBV6-2 or TRBV6-3 to TRBJ2-1; D gene ambiguous. The J call may be mistaken, given a closer DNA end match to TRBJ2-7. The CDR3 is 15 residues long. In germline, CDR1 is MNHEY, CDR2 SVGEGT. CDR3 in amino acids: CASTIYVNSYNEQYF. For the CDR3, the DNA is TGTGCCAGCACCATCTACGTTAACTCCTACAATGAGCAGTACTTC.

The genes are TRBV5-1 and TRBJ2-1; 8 bases line up with TRBD2. Trimming at V came to 4 bases and at J to 2 bases, leaving 8 bases not matched to a gene. Germline V CDR1 and CDR2: SGHRS, YFSETQ. CDR3 length: 16 amino acids. The CDR3 is CASSPGGGAPYNEQFF. The DNA of the CDR3 is TGCGCCAGCAGCCCCGGGGGGGGCGCTCCCTACAATGAGCAGTTCTTC.

This clonotype was picked up many times. The CDR3 is CASSPPGTPQETQYF. In nucleotides, the CDR3 is TGTGCCAGCAGTCCGCCCGGGACTCCGCAAGAGACCCAGTACTTC. V gene TRBV12-3 or TRBV12-4 combines with J gene TRBJ2-5, with D possibly matching TRBD2 (6 bases). This CDR3 spans 15 amino acids. V lost 5 bases, J lost 2 bases, and 15 bases lay in between.

V gene TRBV6-1 combines with J gene TRBJ2-5; TRBD2 might be the D (6 bases). V was shortened by 0 bases and J by 7 bases, with 18 bases between the two germline ends. This CDR3 region has 16 residues. Germline V gene sequence: CDR1 MNHNS, CDR2 SASEGT. CDR3 DNA: TGTGCCAGCAGTGAAGCCCTAGCGAGGGCTCCAGGGACCCAGTACTTC. This translates into CASSEALARAPGTQYF.

V gene TRBV4-1 combines with J gene TRBJ2-7; possible D gene TRBD2, 7 bases. The V end lost 2 bases, the J end lost 10 bases, and 30 bases lay between the germline ends. Germline V gives CDR1 MGHRA, CDR2 YSYEKL. The CDR3 loop spans 18 amino acids. The DNA for the CDR3 is TGCGCCAGCAGCCAAACAACTAGGGGGGGGTCCCGACAAGAGGCCCAGTACTTC. It codes for CASSQTTRGGSRQEAQYF.